Sequencing of this T cell receptor beta chain was carried out in a study of T cell responses to AZD1222 COVID-19 vaccine. The data were produced by immunoSEQ multiplex PCR, yet TCRdb's version contains in-frame clones alone and is incomplete. The data show roughly 75,000 clones, with roughly 84% seen just once and roughly 10% held by the top ten. Source: peripheral blood, taken on day 0 of AZD1222 vaccination. This clonotype originated in an adult in good health.

As DNA, the CDR3 is TGTGCCAGCAGTCCCGGACTGGTCACGGGCTATGGCTACACCTTC. This encodes CASSPGLVTGYGYTF. The rearrangement uses TRBV27 and TRBJ1-2; D is undetermined. With 5 bases removed from V and 4 bases from J, the gap between germline ends came to 17 bases. The CDR3 covers 15 residues. CDR1 MNHEY and CDR2 SMNVEV come from the germline V gene (reference sequence).